The 30 T cell receptor beta chains listed next were all sequenced from one sample in a study of blood T cell repertoires in COVID-19. Here immunoSEQ multiplex PCR was the method, and the copy in TCRdb shows in-frame clones only, minus some. The sample consists of 150,000 to 200,000 clones, 80% of them appearing once. Material for sequencing was peripheral blood. Receptors were obtained from a man in his fifties or sixties with acute or convalescent COVID-19.

The rearrangement joins TRBV29-1 to TRBJ2-7; TRBD1 matches 7 bases. The V segment lost 4 bases and the J segment 0 bases; nucleotides outside the gene matches: 0. Germline loops: CDR1 SQVTM, CDR2 ANQGSEA. This CDR3 region has 12 residues. This CDR3 is CSVGDSSYEQYF. The CDR3 DNA reads as TGCAGCGTTGGGGACAGCTCCTACGAGCAGTACTTC.

The chain employs TRBV18 and TRBJ2-1; TRBD2 might be the D (6 bases). The CDR3 extends over 14 amino acids. The germline gives CDR1 KGHSH, CDR2 LQKENI. V lost 1 base and J lost 8, with 12 bases in between. The CDR3 region has the DNA TGTGCCAGCTCACCACAGTCCGGGAGTGATGAGCAGTTCTTC. Its translation: CASSPQSGSDEQFF.

The chain has TRBV19 and TRBJ1-4; 7 bases match TRBD1. The germline gives CDR1 LNHDA, CDR2 SQIVND (reference sequence). The V and J ends lost 5 bases and 3 bases, in that order; junction bases with no gene match: 12. The CDR3 has 17 residues. The CDR3: CASSLFYRQGSNEKLFF. The CDR3 bases are TGTGCCAGTAGTCTGTTCTACAGACAGGGATCTAATGAAAAACTGTTTTTT.

The chain joins TRBV7-2 to TRBJ2-3, with 7 bases lining up with TRBD1. The length of the CDR3 is 14 residues. With V trimmed by 7 bases and J by 3 bases, 7 bases remained unmatched. In germline, CDR1 is SGHTA, CDR2 FQGNSA. The CDR3 loop is CASTRRGSTDTQYF. The CDR3, as DNA: TGTGCCAGCACCCGCAGGGGGTCGACAGATACGCAGTATTTT. Variable domain in full (rest from reference TRBV7-2 and TRBJ2-3): GAGVSQSPSNKVTEKGKDVELRCDPISGHTALYWYRQSLGQGLEFLIYFQGNSAPDKSGLPSDRFSAERTGGSVSTLTIQRTQQEDSAVYLCASTRRGSTDTQYFGPGTRLTVL.

The chain links TRBV24-1 to TRBJ1-5, with D tentatively TRBD1 (5 bases). The V and J ends lost 4 bases and 7 bases respectively, with 10 bases between them. The CDR3 spans 13 residues. Germline CDR1 KGHDR, CDR2 SFDVKD. Here the CDR3 DNA reads TGTGCCACCAGTGAACAGGCTTCCCAGCCCCAGCATTTT. Residues: CATSEQASQPQHF.

The genes are TRBV18 and TRBJ1-4; D call uncertain. The CDR3 sequence is 16 residues long. Germline assignment: CDR1 KGHSH and CDR2 LQKENI. V lost 3 bases, J lost 8 bases, and 19 bases lay in between. CDR3 coding DNA: TGTGCCAGCTCACCGTTTGGTATAACGGGAGGGGAAAAACTGTTTTTT. Encoded protein: CASSPFGITGGEKLFF.

The chain uses TRBV6-5 and TRBJ2-5; 9 bases are shared with TRBD1. V was pared by 6 bases and J by 4 bases, with 3 bases of the junction left unmatched. CDR1 and CDR2 from the germline V gene are MNHEY and SVGAGI. The CDR3 covers 13 residues. The CDR3 region has the DNA TGTGCCAGCAGAAACAGGGGGCCAGAGACCCAGTACTTC. Translated: CASRNRGPETQYF.

The V and J genes are TRBV19 and TRBJ1-4, with 7 positions matching TRBD1. Germline assignment: CDR1 LNHDA and CDR2 SQIVND (reference sequence). There are 16 residues in the CDR3. V was pared by 5 bases and J by 3 bases, with 9 bases of the junction left unmatched. The CDR3 region has the DNA TGTGCCAGTAGTCGCACGAGACAGGGACCTAATGAAAAACTGTTTTTT. This encodes CASSRTRQGPNEKLFF.

This chain uses TRBV5-5 with TRBJ1-5; tentatively, D is TRBD1 (5 bases). Deletions cut 0 bases from V and 4 bases from J, with 8 bases between. Germline CDR1 is SGHKS and CDR2 is YYEKEE (reference sequence). CDR3 length: 14 amino acids. The CDR3 reads CASSLDRLNQPQHF. Written as DNA, the CDR3 is TGTGCCAGCAGCTTGGACAGGCTAAATCAGCCCCAGCATTTT.

CDR3 protein: CASSLFDTGSNTEAFF. CDR3 coding DNA: TGCGCCAGCAGCTTGTTTGACACAGGGTCGAACACTGAAGCTTTCTTT. The chain is built from TRBV5-1 and TRBJ1-1; weak D call: TRBD1 (6 bases). Germline CDR1 reads SGHRS; CDR2 reads YFSETQ. V was clipped by 1 base and J by 1 base, with 14 bases between them. The CDR3 length is 16 residues.

This chain joins TRBV19 and TRBJ2-2; TRBD1 matches at 8 bases. Trimming cost V 0 bases and J 4 bases; bases outside gene matches: 4. This CDR3 has 16 amino acids. CDR1 LNHDA and CDR2 SQIVND come from the germline V gene (reference sequence). CDR3 residues: CASSIDTGGGTGELFF. CDR3 DNA: TGTGCCAGTAGTATAGACACAGGGGGAGGCACCGGGGAGCTGTTTTTT.

This chain connects TRBV9 to TRBJ1-1, with D possibly matching TRBD1 (5 bases). V gave up 3 bases and J gave up 0 bases, with 9 bases separating them. Germline V gene data show CDR1 as SGDLS and CDR2 as YYNGEE. The CDR3 sequence is 14 residues long. The CDR3 spells CASSADIMNTEAFF. DNA of the CDR3: TGTGCCAGCAGCGCGGACATCATGAACACTGAAGCTTTCTTT.

The rearrangement links TRBV11-2 to TRBJ1-5; possibly TRBD1 for D (5 bases). The germline V gene has CDR1 SGHAT and CDR2 FQNNGV. V was trimmed by 0 bases and J by 4 bases, leaving 10 bases between them. This CDR3 contains 15 residues. The CDR3 here is CASSLDFGGNQPQHF. DNA of the CDR3: TGTGCCAGCAGCTTAGACTTCGGGGGGAATCAGCCCCAGCATTTT.

This chain links TRBV9 with TRBJ1-1, with 7 bases fitting TRBD1. Germline V gene lookup returns CDR1 SGDLS and CDR2 YYNGEE. CDR3 length: 14 residues. V dropped 0 bases and J dropped 5; count of bases not matched to a gene: 4. This chain's CDR3 is CASSVVEGATEAFF. The CDR3 nucleotides read TGTGCCAGCAGCGTAGTTGAGGGGGCAACTGAAGCTTTCTTT. The full variable domain, rest sourced from reference TRBV9 and TRBJ1-1, is DSGVTQTPKHLITATGQRVTLRCSPRSGDLSVYWYQQSLDQGLQFLIQYYNGEERAKGNILERFSAQQFPDLHSELNLSSLELGDSALYFCASSVVEGATEAFFGQGTRLTVV.

The CDR3: CASSVPRDITYEQYF. In DNA, the CDR3 is TGTGCCAGCAGTGTCCCCCGGGATATCACCTACGAGCAGTACTTC. The V call is TRBV28, the J call TRBJ2-7, with D maybe TRBD2 (5 bases). Germline-derived CDR1 and CDR2 are MDHEN and SYDVKM. The CDR3 length is 15 residues. The V end was cut by 5 bases, the J end by 2 bases, with 16 bases between.

This chain connects TRBV5-5 to TRBJ1-2; D may be TRBD1 (5 bases). The CDR3 contains 16 residues. CDR1 is SGHKS and CDR2 is YYEKEE in the germline V gene (reference sequence). The V and J ends lost 2 bases and 0 bases respectively, with 14 bases between them. CDR3 protein: CASSLRPGLANYGYTF. The CDR3 coding sequence is TGTGCCAGCAGCTTAAGACCGGGACTTGCTAACTATGGCTACACCTTC.

The chain uses TRBV24-1 and TRBJ1-1; D may be TRBD1 (5 bases). The germline gives CDR1 KGHDR, CDR2 SFDVKD. This CDR3 is built from 14 residues. Trimming pared 1 base from V and 11 bases from J, leaving 16 bases between. The CDR3 sequence: CATSDFVGRVGAFF. The CDR3 region has the DNA TGTGCCACCAGTGATTTTGTCGGCAGGGTGGGCGCTTTCTTT.

The chain couples TRBV7-9 to TRBJ2-2, with a tentative D call TRBD2 (5 bases). V shed 1 base and J shed 6 bases, with 6 bases lying between them. This CDR3 comprises 13 residues. Per the germline V gene, CDR1 is SEHNR and CDR2 is FQNEAQ (reference sequence). CDR3 in DNA: TGTGCCAGCAGCTTAGGCGGGTCCGGGGAGCTGTTTTTT. It yields the protein CASSLGGSGELFF.

The CDR3 sequence: CATSDPQGSTGELFF. For the CDR3, the DNA is TGTGCCACCAGTGATCCACAGGGTTCCACCGGGGAGCTGTTTTTT. This chain uses TRBV24-1 with TRBJ2-2, with a weak D call TRBD1 (6 bases). Germline V gene data show CDR1 as KGHDR and CDR2 as SFDVKD. V lost 3 bases and J lost 4, with 11 bases in between. This CDR3 spans 15 amino acids.

V gene TRBV6-4 combines with J gene TRBJ2-1; tentative D call: TRBD2 (5 bases). Deletions cut 5 bases from V and 10 bases from J, with 24 bases between. Germline V gene lookup returns CDR1 MRHNA and CDR2 SNTAGT. The CDR3 runs 16 residues. CDR3 sequence (DNA): TGTGCCAGCAGTCCCCCTAGCATCCCCCCCTGCAGAGAGCAGTTCTTC. Amino acids: CASSPPSIPPCREQFF.

The J gene is TRBJ1-2, the V gene TRBV6-5, with 7 bases lining up with TRBD1. This CDR3 is 14 amino acids long. V lost 5 bases to trimming and J lost 2 bases; unmatched junction nucleotides: 5. CDR1 and CDR2 from the germline V gene are MNHEY and SVGAGI. CDR3 sequence (DNA): TGTGCCAGCAGTCACCGACAGGGAAACTATGGCTACACCTTC. This sequence encodes CASSHRQGNYGYTF.

This rearrangement joins TRBV7-6 to TRBJ2-5; 7 nucleotides line up with TRBD1. Germline trimming cut 1 base from V and 5 bases from J; bases unmatched to any gene: 10. This CDR3 spans 16 amino acids. Germline V CDR1 and CDR2: SGHVS, FNYEAQ. CDR3 in amino acids: CASSLGPQGISETQYF. DNA for the CDR3: TGTGCCAGCAGCTTAGGTCCACAGGGGATTTCGGAGACCCAGTACTTC. Complete variable domain (other parts from reference TRBV7-6 and TRBJ2-5): GAGVSQSPRYKVTKRGQDVALRCDPISGHVSLYWYRQALGQGPEFLTYFNYEAQQDKSGLPNDRFSAERPEGSISTLTIQRTEQRDSAMYRCASSLGPQGISETQYFGPGTRLLVL.

The chain carries TRBV4-1 and TRBJ1-5; no firm D call. This CDR3 is built from 16 residues. The V end was cut by 0 bases, the J end by 7 bases, with 16 bases between. Germline CDR1 reads MGHRA; CDR2 reads YSYEKL. The CDR3 DNA is TGCGCCAGCAGCCAAGACGCGGGCAGATCGGGCCAGCCCCAGCATTTT. It specifies CASSQDAGRSGQPQHF.

This clone has a handful of counts. The chain recombines TRBV18 with TRBJ2-1; 10 bases align to TRBD2. The CDR3 consists of 16 residues. In germline, CDR1 is KGHSH, CDR2 LQKENI. With 1 base clipped from V and 0 bases from J, the junction kept 0 bases outside the gene matches. The CDR3 DNA reads as TGTGCCAGCTCACCACTAGCGGGGGGCTCCTACAATGAGCAGTTCTTC. Translated, it gives CASSPLAGGSYNEQFF.

The rearrangement uses TRBV11-2 and TRBJ1-2, with 8 positions matching TRBD1. The CDR3 loop spans 14 amino acids. Germline CDR1 and CDR2: SGHAT and FQNNGV. Trimming at V came to 2 bases and at J to 7 bases, leaving 6 bases not matched to a gene. This chain's CDR3 is CASSLRTGFRGYTF. The CDR3 DNA follows: TGTGCCAGCAGCTTACGGACAGGGTTCCGTGGCTACACCTTC.

This clone was seen just once. The chain couples TRBV6-5 to TRBJ1-2; 12 nucleotides align to TRBD1. CDR1 and CDR2 from the germline V gene are MNHEY and SVGAGI. The CDR3 runs 13 residues. V was clipped by 10 bases and J by 6 bases; unmatched bases: 6. The CDR3, as DNA: TGTGCCACCAGGGGGACAGGGGGCGATGGCTACACCTTC. This codes for CATRGTGGDGYTF.

The V gene is TRBV30, the J gene TRBJ2-6; no definite D call. Trimming stripped 0 bases from V and 4 bases from J, with 4 bases between. CDR1 GTSNPN and CDR2 SVGIG come from the germline V gene (reference sequence). The CDR3 loop spans 13 amino acids. CDR3 DNA: TGTGCCTGGAGTGTATCGGGGGCCAACGTCCTGACTTTC. This gives the protein CAWSVSGANVLTF.

This clone turned up a few times. This chain links TRBV19 with TRBJ1-5; TRBD1 agrees at 8 bases. In germline, CDR1 is LNHDA, CDR2 SQIVND (reference sequence). V trimming: 6 bases; J trimming: 7 bases; junction bases outside the gene matches: 8. This CDR3 has 14 residues. CDR3 bases: TGTGCCAGTAGGCTTCAGGGGGCTTGGCAGCCCCAGCATTTT. This encodes CASRLQGAWQPQHF. Based on the CDR3 plus reference TRBV19 and TRBJ1-5, the full variable domain is DGGITQSPKYLFRKEGQNVTLSCEQNLNHDAMYWYRQDPGQGLRLIYYSQIVNDFQKGDIAEGYSVSREKKESFPLTVTSAQKNPTAFYLCASRLQGAWQPQHFGDGTRLSIL.

This chain connects TRBV5-5 to TRBJ2-5; 12 nucleotides line up with TRBD1. Germline CDR1 is SGHKS and CDR2 is YYEKEE (reference sequence). The ends lost 4 bases at V and 5 bases at J; junction bases unmatched: 6. This CDR3 has 15 residues. CDR3 loop: CASSRGTGGEETQYF. The DNA of the CDR3 is TGTGCCAGCAGCCGTGGGACAGGGGGCGAGGAGACCCAGTACTTC.

This clone has just a few counts. This chain uses TRBV3-1 (or the pseudogene TRBV3-2) with TRBJ2-7; 8 positions agree with TRBD1. This CDR3 is built from 15 residues. Germline values: CDR1 LGHDT, CDR2 YNNKEL (reference sequence). The ends lost 2 bases at V and 2 bases at J; junction bases unmatched: 5. CDR3 DNA sequence: TGTGCCAGCAGCCAAAAACGGGACAGGCCCTACGAGCAGTACTTC. Amino acid sequence: CASSQKRDRPYEQYF.